These 25 T cell receptor beta chains were sequenced from one sample in a study of T cells after yellow fever vaccination. TCRdb independently ran MiXCR on the 5' RACE reads; one entry per CDR3 protein. This table holds 250,000 or so distinct CDR3 sequences, 3.6% found once. The source material was PBMCs, sampled 15 days after the yellow fever booster vaccination. The receptors shown here come from a young man who received the YFV17D yellow fever vaccine.

This clonotype has a count of ten or more. V and J are TRBV20-1 and TRBJ1-5, with 8 bases that match TRBD1. Germline lookup yields CDR1 DFQATT and CDR2 SNEGSKA (reference sequence). The CDR3 spans 13 residues. Trimming took 7 bases from V and 3 from J; bases not matched to a gene: 5. The CDR3 nucleotides are TGCAGTGTAGGGACAGGCTTCAATCAGCCCCAGCATTTT. Its protein product is CSVGTGFNQPQHF.

This clonotype was detected ten times or more. This chain joins TRBV4-2 and TRBJ2-5, with D possibly matching TRBD2 (6 bases). Trimming pared 3 bases from V and 4 bases from J, leaving 18 bases between. There are 16 residues in the CDR3. The germline V gene has CDR1 LGHNA and CDR2 YNFKEQ. CDR3 protein: CASSQTATRSPETQYF. In DNA form, the CDR3 reads TGTGCCAGCAGCCAGACCGCGACTAGGTCTCCAGAGACCCAGTACTTC.

This clonotype was counted ten times or more. The rearrangement uses TRBV5-1 and TRBJ1-5; the D is unclear. V shed 4 bases and J shed 0 bases, with 11 bases lying between them. Germline loops: CDR1 SGHRS, CDR2 YFSETQ. CDR3 length: 15 residues. This CDR3 reads CASSVDPYSNQPQHF. CDR3 nucleotide sequence: TGCGCCAGCAGCGTGGACCCTTATAGCAATCAGCCCCAGCATTTT.

Many counts were recorded for this clonotype. The J gene is TRBJ1-5, the V gene TRBV12-3 or TRBV12-4; D is unclear. V shed 5 bases and J shed 5 bases, with 10 bases lying between them. This CDR3 comprises 13 residues. CDR3 sequence reads: CASSIGFHQPQHF. Here the CDR3 DNA reads TGTGCCAGCAGTATAGGCTTCCATCAGCCCCAGCATTTT.

This clonotype was recorded at least ten times. The chain employs TRBV7-9 and TRBJ2-7, with 12 bases fitting TRBD1. The CDR3 consists of 14 residues. Germline trimming cut 6 bases from V and 6 bases from J; bases unmatched to any gene: 6. The germline V gene has CDR1 SEHNR and CDR2 FQNEAQ (reference sequence). The CDR3 DNA is TGTGCCAGCAGTCCCGGGACAGGGGGCGGCGAGCAGTACTTC. Its protein is CASSPGTGGGEQYF.

This clonotype was seen many times. The genes are TRBV5-1 and TRBJ2-7; 8 bases map to TRBD2. This CDR3 contains 16 residues. Per germline, CDR1 SGHRS and CDR2 YFSETQ. J lost 2 bases, V lost 0 bases, and 7 bases had no gene match. The CDR3 region has the DNA TGCGCCAGCAGCTTGGTACTAGCGGAGACAACCTACGAGCAGTACTTC. As protein: CASSLVLAETTYEQYF.

The chain joins TRBV6-6 to TRBJ2-7; 9 nucleotides agree with TRBD1. The CDR3 has 14 residues. Trimming took 7 bases from V and 0 from J; bases not matched to a gene: 4. Germline assignment: CDR1 MNHNY and CDR2 SVGAGI (reference sequence). CDR3: CASTPDRGSYEQYF. DNA for the CDR3: TGTGCCAGCACCCCGGACAGGGGCTCCTACGAGCAGTACTTC.

At least ten counts were recorded for this clonotype. The chain is built from TRBV28 and TRBJ2-3, with D unclear. V was shortened by 5 bases and J by 4 bases, with 10 bases between the two germline ends. This CDR3 spans 13 amino acids. Germline values: CDR1 MDHEN, CDR2 SYDVKM. CDR3 region: CASSPRSADTQYF. The CDR3 bases are TGTGCCAGCAGTCCCCGGTCGGCAGATACGCAGTATTTT.

This clonotype was detected many times. This chain joins TRBV25-1 and TRBJ2-5; D not resolved. The CDR3 runs 15 residues. V lost 4 bases and J 0 bases, leaving 12 bases between the germline ends. Germline CDR1 reads MGHDK; CDR2 reads SYGVNS. The CDR3 region has the DNA TGTGCCAGCAGTGGAATATTCCCCCACCAAGAGACCCAGTACTTC. As protein: CASSGIFPHQETQYF.

In its sample, this clonotype was seen many times. The rearrangement joins TRBV19 to TRBJ2-1, with D tentatively TRBD2 (5 bases). The germline gives CDR1 LNHDA, CDR2 SQIVND (reference sequence). There are 15 residues in the CDR3. Trimming removed 3 bases at V and 0 bases at J, with 9 bases between. The CDR3 spells CASSILGSSYNEQFF. The CDR3 DNA follows: TGTGCCAGTAGTATTTTGGGGAGCTCCTACAATGAGCAGTTCTTC. Looking up the rest from reference TRBV19 and TRBJ2-1 gives the full variable domain: DGGITQSPKYLFRKEGQNVTLSCEQNLNHDAMYWYRQDPGQGLRLIYYSQIVNDFQKGDIAEGYSVSREKKESFPLTVTSAQKNPTAFYLCASSILGSSYNEQFFGPGTRLTVL.

This clonotype was observed many times. The chain recombines TRBV7-9 with TRBJ1-6, with 8 bases lining up with TRBD1. This CDR3 is built from 17 residues. Germline V gene data show CDR1 as SEHNR and CDR2 as FQNEAQ (reference sequence). The V gene end was trimmed by 6 bases and the J gene end by 7 bases; junction bases not matched to a gene: 14. For the CDR3, the DNA is TGTGCCAGCAGACGTGGACAGGGTGGTTATCGAAATTCACCCCTCCACTTT. Translation gives CASRRGQGGYRNSPLHF.

Ten or more counts support this clonotype. Here the CDR3 reads CASSLVTGGSYEQYF. CDR3 nucleotides: TGTGCCAGCAGCTTAGTCACAGGGGGCTCCTACGAGCAGTACTTC. The rearrangement links TRBV7-2 to TRBJ2-7; 8 nucleotides match TRBD1. Trimming took 1 base from V and 0 from J; bases not matched to a gene: 2. Germline assignment: CDR1 SGHTA and CDR2 FQGNSA. The length of the CDR3 is 15 residues.

In its sample, this clonotype was seen many times. The chain has TRBV12-3 or TRBV12-4 and TRBJ1-1, with TRBD1 matching over 11 bases. Trimming removed 6 bases from V and 0 bases from J; junction bases left unmatched: 12. This CDR3 contains 18 residues. The CDR3 is CASSATDRGLRVNTEAFF. CDR3 in DNA: TGTGCCAGCAGCGCAACGGACAGGGGGCTAAGGGTGAACACTGAAGCTTTCTTT.

This clonotype has ten or more counts. The genes are TRBV4-2 and TRBJ1-4; 8 positions agree with TRBD1. Germline V gene lookup returns CDR1 LGHNA and CDR2 YNFKEQ. The CDR3 covers 15 residues. Losses at the gene ends were 1 base for V and 5 bases for J; bases not matched to a gene: 3. The CDR3 loop reads CASSQVGQENEKLFF. The CDR3, as DNA: TGTGCCAGCAGCCAAGTGGGACAGGAGAATGAAAAACTGTTTTTT.

This clonotype was detected only a few times. Here the CDR3 reads CATSPKVEGGQPQHF. CDR3 DNA: TGTGCCACCAGCCCGAAGGTAGAGGGAGGTCAGCCCCAGCATTTT. This chain links TRBV15 with TRBJ1-5, with D hard to call. V lost 5 bases and J 6 bases, leaving 17 bases between the germline ends. Germline CDR1 is LNHNV and CDR2 is YYDKDF (reference sequence). This CDR3 spans 15 amino acids.

This clonotype was found many times. The chain has TRBV29-1 and TRBJ1-2; 7 positions agree with TRBD1. The CDR3 totals 14 residues. The V gene end was trimmed by 2 bases and the J gene end by 5 bases; junction bases not matched to a gene: 8. The germline V gene has CDR1 SQVTM and CDR2 ANQGSEA. CDR3 nucleotides: TGCAGCGTTGAACGGGACAGCTATGTTTATGGCTACACCTTC. It specifies CSVERDSYVYGYTF. The whole variable domain, remainder taken from reference TRBV29-1 and TRBJ1-2, is SAVISQKPSRDICQRGTSLTIQCQVDSQVTMMFWYRQQPGQSLTLIATANQGSEATYESGFVIDKFPISRPNLTFSTLTVSNMSPEDSSIYLCSVERDSYVYGYTFGSGTRLTVV.

This clonotype was seen at least ten times. This rearrangement joins TRBV19 to TRBJ1-1; D uncertain. CDR1 is LNHDA and CDR2 is SQIVND in the germline V gene (reference sequence). V was cut by 2 bases and J by 5 bases, with 12 bases left in between. This CDR3 is 14 amino acids long. DNA of the CDR3: TGTGCCAGTAGTATAACCGGCAGAAGGACTGAAGCTTTCTTT. This gives the protein CASSITGRRTEAFF.

This clonotype was counted many times. The chain is built from TRBV6-2 or TRBV6-3 and TRBJ2-1; D tentatively reads TRBD1 or TRBD2 (5 bases each). Trimming pared 5 bases from V and 8 bases from J, leaving 16 bases between. CDR1 is MNHEY and CDR2 is SVGEGT in the germline V gene. The CDR3 extends over 14 amino acids. The CDR3 loop is CASSTGTPSYEQFF. The CDR3, as DNA: TGTGCCAGCAGTACCGGGACCCCGTCCTATGAGCAGTTCTTC.

This clonotype was picked up many times. The chain couples TRBV2 to TRBJ2-3; D may match TRBD1 or TRBD2 (5 bases each). The CDR3 extends over 14 amino acids. Trimming removed 8 bases at V and 4 bases at J, with 16 bases between. Germline CDR1 reads SNHLY; CDR2 reads FYNNEI. DNA of the CDR3: TGTGCCAGCCAGTGGGACCCTATTTCAGATACGCAGTATTTT. Translating it yields CASQWDPISDTQYF.

This rearrangement joins TRBV7-3 to TRBJ2-3; TRBD1 matches at 9 bases. V was clipped by 5 bases and J by 4 bases; unmatched bases: 10. Germline V gives CDR1 SGHTA, CDR2 FQGTGA. The CDR3 is made up of 16 amino acids. The CDR3, as DNA: TGTGCCAGCAGCCCACCGGGACAGGGCGGCCCAGATACGCAGTATTTT. It specifies CASSPPGQGGPDTQYF.

This clonotype was observed at least ten times. The rearrangement uses TRBV18 and TRBJ1-6; D unclear. CDR3 length: 14 residues. Germline V gene sequence: CDR1 KGHSH, CDR2 LQKENI. Trimming took off 1 base at V and 6 bases at J, with 7 bases between the two ends. Here the CDR3 DNA reads TGTGCCAGCTCACCACAGGGTTTTAATTCACCCCTCCACTTT. Protein sequence: CASSPQGFNSPLHF.

This clonotype was counted many times. The V gene is TRBV12-3 or TRBV12-4, the J gene TRBJ2-5, with D possibly matching TRBD1 (6 bases). The CDR3 covers 13 residues. Trimming removed 6 bases at V and 3 bases at J, with 11 bases between. In DNA form, the CDR3 reads TGTGCCAGCAGCTTACAGGGAGAAGAGACCCAGTACTTC. This sequence encodes CASSLQGEETQYF.

This clonotype has at least ten counts. V and J are TRBV29-1 and TRBJ2-5; D perhaps matches TRBD1 (6 bases). Germline CDR1 SQVTM, CDR2 ANQGSEA. The CDR3 sequence is 13 residues long. V gave up 4 bases and J gave up 1 base, with 10 bases separating them. The CDR3 reads CSVGQVLQETQYF. The CDR3 coding sequence is TGCAGCGTTGGACAGGTACTCCAAGAGACCCAGTACTTC.

This clonotype was counted at least ten times. The rearrangement joins TRBV15 to TRBJ2-5, with 8 bases that match TRBD1. The CDR3 contains 17 residues. J was trimmed by 4 bases and V by 1 base; bases with no gene match: 11. Per the germline V gene, CDR1 is LNHNV and CDR2 is YYDKDF (reference sequence). The CDR3 region has the DNA TGTGCCACCAGCAGAGTGATTGACAGGGGCCAAGGAGAGACCCAGTACTTC. Translating gives CATSRVIDRGQGETQYF.

V and J are TRBV4-3 and TRBJ1-6; unclear D gene. V lost 0 bases to trimming and J lost 7 bases, with 4 bases between them. Germline-derived CDR1 and CDR2 are LGHNA and YSLEER. This CDR3 comprises 13 residues. This CDR3 is CASSQETNSPLHF. Here the CDR3 DNA reads TGCGCCAGCAGCCAAGAAACGAATTCACCCCTCCACTTT.